Presented here are 27 T cell receptor beta chains from one specimen sequenced in a study of T cells in Graves' hyperthyroidism and ophthalmopathy (dated by TCRdb to between 2018 and 2021). Receptor libraries were prepared by multiplex PCR. Sequenced on an Illumina HiSeq 2000. TCR beta CDR3 regions were amplified from RNA transcripts. For the first round of RT-PCR on the TCR CDR3, the HTBI primer set was used together with the Qiagen OneStep RT-PCR kit. In TCRdb, the public reads were trimmed at Q25 with fastp and aligned with MiXCR, with productive beta chains retained. Each CDR3 protein gets just one entry, which takes the most common genes and DNA from the rows behind it. The sample table lists a few hundred thousand distinct CDR3 sequences, around 14% of them with a count of one. The ten largest clonotypes hold 4.5% to 6% of the sample. The material sequenced was blood. The source of these receptors is a woman under 40 with Graves' hyperthyroidism that later progressed to Graves' ophthalmopathy.

This clonotype was recorded many times. CDR3 protein: CASSHSSGRATSYNEQFF. CDR3 sequence (DNA): TGTGCCAGCAGCCATTCTAGCGGGAGGGCAACTTCCTACAATGAGCAGTTCTTC. The rearrangement joins TRBV7-9 to TRBJ2-1; TRBD2 matches 12 bases. The CDR3 consists of 18 residues. The ends lost 5 bases at V and 1 base at J; junction bases unmatched: 9. The germline gives CDR1 SEHNR, CDR2 FQNEAQ (reference sequence).

This clonotype was seen only a few times. This sequence joins TRBV6-1 and TRBJ1-2; 8 nucleotides align to TRBD1. V lost 5 bases, J lost 6 bases, and 8 bases stayed unmatched. The CDR3 sequence is 14 residues long. CDR1 and CDR2 from the germline V gene are MNHNS and SASEGT. Here the CDR3 reads CASSTPTGENGYTF. In nucleotides, the CDR3 is TGTGCCAGCAGTACCCCGACAGGGGAGAATGGCTACACCTTC.

As to this clonotype: A much larger clonotype is one base distant, so this may be a read error. The rearrangement joins TRBV9 to TRBJ1-1, with D maybe TRBD1 (5 bases). The CDR3 has 16 residues. V was cut by 0 bases and J by 6 bases, with 18 bases left in between. Germline lookup yields CDR1 SGDLS and CDR2 YYNGEE. CDR3: CASSVGRTGSIAEAFF. In DNA, the CDR3 is TGTGCCAGCAGCGTAGGAAGAACAGGCTCCATCGCTGAAGCTTTCTTT.

The sample holds a few counts of this clonotype. V and J are TRBV6-1 and TRBJ2-3, with 8 bases fitting TRBD1. The length of the CDR3 is 14 residues. V was clipped by 6 bases and J by 8 bases; unmatched bases: 10. CDR1 is MNHNS, CDR2 SASEGT, per germline. This chain's CDR3 is CASRDRVEAGTQYF. The CDR3 coding sequence is TGTGCCAGCAGGGACAGGGTGGAAGCGGGTACGCAGTATTTT.

In its sample, this clonotype was seen many times. The chain employs TRBV7-2 and TRBJ2-1; D unresolved. Germline loops: CDR1 SGHTA, CDR2 FQGNSA. The V and J ends lost 5 bases and 10 bases respectively, with 9 bases between them. The CDR3 is made up of 11 amino acids. DNA for the CDR3: TGTGCCAGCAGCCCCGTGTTCGAGCAGTTCTTC. It translates to CASSPVFEQFF.

At least ten counts were recorded for this clonotype. The J gene is TRBJ2-1, the V gene TRBV28; 14 bases agree with TRBD2. The CDR3 extends over 16 amino acids. V lost 5 bases and J lost 7; bases outside the gene matches: 7. Germline values: CDR1 MDHEN, CDR2 SYDVKM. CDR3: CASSLAGTSGRNEQFF. The DNA for the CDR3 is TGTGCCAGCAGTCTAGCTGGGACTAGCGGGAGAAATGAGCAGTTCTTC. Variable domain in full (rest from reference TRBV28 and TRBJ2-1): DVKVTQSSRYLVKRTGEKVFLECVQDMDHENMFWYRQDPGLGLRLIYFSYDVKMKEKGDIPEGYSVSREKKERFSLILESASTNQTSMYLCASSLAGTSGRNEQFFGPGTRLTVL.

Regarding this clonotype: Being one base from a much bigger clone, this may be a read error. The chain couples TRBV3-1 to TRBJ1-2; TRBD1 matches 7 bases. CDR3 length equals 13 residues. Per germline, CDR1 LGHDT and CDR2 YNNKEL (reference sequence). The CDR3 region is CTSSGQANYGYTF. CDR3 sequence (DNA): TGTACCAGCAGCGGACAGGCTAACTATGGCTACACCTTC. The variable domain in full, with the rest retrieved from reference TRBV3-1 and TRBJ1-2, is DTAVSQTPKYLVTQMGNDKSIKCEQNLGHDTMYWYKQDSKKFLKIMFSYNNKELIINETVPNRFSPKSPDKAHLNLHINSLELGDSAVYFCTSSGQANYGYTFGSGTRLTVV.

This clonotype has a count of ten or more. This chain links TRBV6-1 with TRBJ2-5; D not resolved. Germline assignment: CDR1 MNHNS and CDR2 SASEGT. The CDR3 contains 14 residues. Trimming removed 3 bases at V and 1 base at J, with 9 bases between. This CDR3 is CASSDGTAQETQYF. The DNA of the CDR3 is TGTGCCAGCAGTGATGGAACGGCCCAAGAGACCCAGTACTTC.

This clonotype was detected ten times or more. The chain employs TRBV20-1 and TRBJ1-6; D gene uncertain. The CDR3 consists of 13 residues. Germline V CDR1 and CDR2: DFQATT, SNEGSKA (reference sequence). The germline V and J ends were trimmed by 2 bases and 2 bases, with 4 bases remaining between them. The CDR3: CSARKAYNSPLHF. The CDR3 nucleotides read TGCAGTGCTAGAAAGGCCTATAATTCACCCCTCCACTTT.

The chain is built from TRBV11-3 and TRBJ2-1; tentatively, D is TRBD2 (6 bases). The J call may be mistaken, given a closer DNA end match to TRBJ2-7. CDR3 length equals 14 residues. Germline lookup yields CDR1 SGHNT and CDR2 YENEEA. The CDR3 nucleotides read TGTGCCAGCAGCTTAGAGGCGGGGAACAATGAGCAGTACTTC. It translates to CASSLEAGNNEQYF.

This clonotype was counted only a few times. The chain uses TRBV19 and TRBJ2-3, with D maybe TRBD1 (6 bases). With 6 bases removed from V and 0 bases from J, the gap between germline ends came to 16 bases. The CDR3 is 16 amino acids. Germline CDR1 LNHDA, CDR2 SQIVND (reference sequence). DNA for the CDR3: TGTGCCAGTAGAACAGGGAATAGACTAAGCACAGATACGCAGTATTTT. Translating gives CASRTGNRLSTDTQYF.

There are many counts of this clonotype. Its ends do not fully match the called genes, so a read error is possible. The V call is TRBV5-5, the J call TRBJ2-5; D is possibly TRBD1 (5 bases). CDR3 length: 12 residues. From germline, CDR1 is SGHKS and CDR2 YYEKEE (reference sequence). The CDR3 reads CASTGTWETQYF. DNA of the CDR3: TGTGCGAGCACAGGCACTTGGGAGACCCAGTACTTC.

This clonotype was detected many times. The V gene is TRBV28, the J gene TRBJ2-2; 8 nucleotides align to TRBD1. CDR1 is MDHEN and CDR2 is SYDVKM in the germline V gene. The CDR3 is 16 residues long. Germline trimming cut 5 bases from V and 1 base from J; bases unmatched to any gene: 6. CDR3 protein: CASSQSGQGNTGELFF. As DNA, the CDR3 is TGTGCCAGCAGTCAGAGCGGACAGGGGAACACCGGGGAGCTGTTTTTT.

This clonotype has ten or more counts. The chain is built from TRBV28 and TRBJ2-7, with D possibly being TRBD1 or TRBD2 (5 bases each). This CDR3 is built from 12 residues. Per germline, CDR1 MDHEN and CDR2 SYDVKM. V lost 5 bases and J lost 6, with 11 bases in between. The CDR3 reads CASSIPGTEQYF. The CDR3, as DNA: TGTGCCAGCAGTATCCCAGGGACCGAGCAGTACTTC.

The gene calls are TRBV6-1 and TRBJ2-1; TRBD2 matches 7 bases. In germline, CDR1 is MNHNS, CDR2 SASEGT. The CDR3 is 16 residues long. The trim removed 6 bases at V and 6 bases at J, leaving 14 bases unmatched. For the CDR3, the DNA is TGTGCCAGCAGCCCCCGCCGAACGGGAGGATTCAATGAGCAGTTCTTC. This encodes CASSPRRTGGFNEQFF.

In this sample, this clonotype turned up many times. The chain recombines TRBV12-3 or TRBV12-4 with TRBJ2-3, with no clear D. Trimming shortened V by 1 base and J by 2 bases, and 10 bases separated the two germline ends. The CDR3 consists of 15 residues. CDR3 coding DNA: TGTGCCAGCAGTTTAGACTGGATGATCACAGATACGCAGTATTTT. It encodes CASSLDWMITDTQYF.

This clonotype has ten or more counts. V is TRBV28 and J is TRBJ1-2, with D perhaps matching TRBD1 (5 bases). Per germline, CDR1 MDHEN and CDR2 SYDVKM. The CDR3 totals 11 residues. The V and J ends lost 3 bases and 8 bases respectively, with 7 bases between them. In DNA, the CDR3 is TGTGCCAGCAGTTTCCAGGGCGGCTACACCTTC. Amino acid sequence: CASSFQGGYTF.

This clonotype came up many times. The chain couples TRBV29-1 to TRBJ2-7, with no clear D. The CDR3 totals 13 residues. The V and J ends lost 2 bases and 1 base respectively, with 9 bases between them. Germline-derived CDR1 and CDR2 are SQVTM and ANQGSEA. The CDR3 bases are TGCAGCGTTGAACGGACGGATTCCTACGAGCAGTACTTC. Its translation: CSVERTDSYEQYF.

This clonotype occurred many times. The CDR3 sequence: CASSLGGGAYEQYF. CDR3 DNA: TGTGCCAGCAGCTTAGGGGGGGGAGCTTACGAGCAGTACTTC. V gene TRBV11-2 combines with J gene TRBJ2-7; 7 bases fit TRBD2. V dropped 1 base and J dropped 4; count of bases not matched to a gene: 4. From germline, CDR1 is SGHAT and CDR2 FQNNGV. The CDR3 extends over 14 amino acids.

This chain uses TRBV4-1 with TRBJ2-7; 8 nucleotides match TRBD1. With 1 base clipped from V and 6 bases from J, the junction kept 5 bases outside the gene matches. The CDR3 spans 14 residues. Germline CDR1 MGHRA, CDR2 YSYEKL. The CDR3 is CASSQGRTGPEQYF. CDR3 in DNA: TGCGCCAGCAGCCAAGGTCGGACAGGGCCCGAGCAGTACTTC.

This clonotype appeared many times. The chain employs TRBV12-3 or TRBV12-4 and TRBJ1-4, with 8 bases aligning to TRBD1. Trimming removed 5 bases from V and 0 bases from J; junction bases left unmatched: 5. CDR3 length: 16 amino acids. CDR3 sequence (DNA): TGTGCCAGCAGTCGGGGACAGGATGCAACTAATGAAAAACTGTTTTTT. Amino acid sequence: CASSRGQDATNEKLFF.

In this sample, this clonotype turned up many times. This chain joins TRBV20-1 and TRBJ2-3; TRBD2 aligns across 13 bases. With 5 bases clipped from V and 6 bases from J, the junction kept 8 bases outside the gene matches. The germline CDR1 and CDR2 sequences are DFQATT and SNEGSKA (reference sequence). The CDR3 consists of 15 residues. For the CDR3, the DNA is TGCAGTGCTCCCGAACTAGCGGGAGGGCCGGATACGCAGTATTTT. It specifies CSAPELAGGPDTQYF.

This clonotype has ten or more counts. The chain has TRBV12-3 or TRBV12-4 and TRBJ2-1; the D is unclear. The CDR3 length is 16 residues. V was clipped by 2 bases and J by 0 bases, with 11 bases between them. The DNA for the CDR3 is TGTGCCAGCAGTTTAAGTCGACGGAGCTCCTACAATGAGCAGTTCTTC. It yields the protein CASSLSRRSSYNEQFF.

This clonotype appeared a few times. The V call is TRBV27, the J call TRBJ1-5; unclear D gene. Looked up from germline, CDR1 is MNHEY and CDR2 is SMNVEV (reference sequence). V was clipped by 5 bases and J by 3 bases, with 8 bases between them. The CDR3 has 13 amino acids. As DNA, the CDR3 is TGTGCCAGCAGTGGGCAGGACAATCAGCCCCAGCATTTT. The encoded protein is CASSGQDNQPQHF.

The gene calls are TRBV19 and TRBJ1-5; D is possibly TRBD1 (6 bases). Trimming stripped 2 bases from V and 2 bases from J, with 13 bases between. This CDR3 has 16 amino acids. Germline V gives CDR1 LNHDA, CDR2 SQIVND (reference sequence). The chain's CDR3 is CASSIRAGVGNQPQHF. In nucleotides, the CDR3 is TGTGCCAGTAGTATACGGGCAGGGGTCGGCAATCAGCCCCAGCATTTT. Supplemented by reference TRBV19 and TRBJ1-5, the full variable domain reads DGGITQSPKYLFRKEGQNVTLSCEQNLNHDAMYWYRQDPGQGLRLIYYSQIVNDFQKGDIAEGYSVSREKKESFPLTVTSAQKNPTAFYLCASSIRAGVGNQPQHFGDGTRLSIL.

At least ten counts were recorded for this clonotype. This chain connects TRBV9 to TRBJ2-6, with no clear D. This CDR3 has 15 amino acids. In germline, CDR1 is SGDLS, CDR2 YYNGEE. Trimming pared 4 bases from V and 3 bases from J, leaving 11 bases between. The CDR3 sequence is CASSPLGGGANVLTF. The CDR3 bases are TGTGCCAGCAGCCCGCTGGGTGGTGGGGCCAACGTCCTGACTTTC.

This clonotype was counted ten times or more. V gene TRBV5-8 combines with J gene TRBJ2-2; D may be TRBD1 (6 bases). The CDR3 runs to 14 residues. The V end lost 0 bases, the J end lost 7 bases, and 10 bases lay between the germline ends. CDR1 and CDR2 from the germline V gene are SGHTS and YDEGEE. The CDR3 loop is CASSLATGIGELFF. The CDR3 bases are TGTGCCAGCAGCTTGGCCACAGGGATCGGGGAGCTGTTTTTT. Supplemented by reference TRBV5-8 and TRBJ2-2, the full variable domain reads EAGVTQSPTHLIKTRGQQATLRCSPISGHTSVYWYQQALGLGLQFLLWYDEGEERNRGNFPPRFSGRQFPNYSSELNVNALELEDSALYLCASSLATGIGELFFGEGSRLTVL.